A single sample gave rise to the 24 T cell receptor beta chains below, sequenced in a study of response to subunit inactivated influenza vaccine (dated by TCRdb to 2017 to 2018). The time point label of this sample denotes: 45 days after influenza vaccine administration. The library was produced with RT-PCR. Instrument on record: Illumina HiSeq 2500. TCRdb handled the public reads itself, with Q25 trimming in fastp and clone calling in MiXCR, and kept productive beta chains. Entries that share a CDR3 protein sequence are merged under the most common genes and DNA. The sample data list fewer than 700,000 distinct CDR3 sequences, and 10% to 15% of these were observed just once. The ten largest account for about an eighth of the sample. The sample was PBMCs from blood, taken about 40 days after vaccination. Receptors originate from a man aged 50 to 60 who received an inactivated influenza vaccine. Donor details come from another sample of the same person, matched by shared clones.

The chain combines TRBV5-1 with TRBJ1-1, with a possible D match to TRBD1 (6 bases). Germline V gene data show CDR1 as SGHRS and CDR2 as YFSETQ. V lost 4 bases and J 4 bases, leaving 17 bases between the germline ends. The CDR3 is 15 amino acids. The CDR3 DNA reads TGCGCCAGCAGCGGTCTCGCCGGAGGGGGCACTGAAGCTTTCTTT. Protein: CASSGLAGGGTEAFF.

This clonotype appeared a few times. The rearrangement links TRBV20-1 to TRBJ2-1; 14 bases line up with TRBD2. Germline assignment: CDR1 DFQATT and CDR2 SNEGSKA (reference sequence). V trimming: 6 bases; J trimming: 11 bases; junction bases outside the gene matches: 9. This CDR3 has 14 amino acids. Here the CDR3 DNA reads TGCAGTGCCGGAGAGACTAGCGGGGGGGCCAAGCAGTTCTTC. Translation gives CSAGETSGGAKQFF.

V is TRBV4-1 and J is TRBJ1-6; tentatively, D is TRBD1 (5 bases). The CDR3 totals 17 residues. The V end lost 1 base, the J end lost 1 base, and 11 bases lay between the germline ends. Germline assignment: CDR1 MGHRA and CDR2 YSYEKL. The CDR3 loop is CASSQGGAESYNSPLHF. CDR3 coding DNA: TGCGCCAGCAGCCAAGGGGGCGCAGAGTCCTATAATTCACCCCTCCACTTT.

This clonotype was detected many times. The rearrangement links TRBV5-5 to TRBJ2-3; TRBD2 matches 11 bases. V was clipped by 3 bases and J by 8 bases; unmatched bases: 11. The CDR3 length is 16 residues. Germline CDR1 reads SGHKS; CDR2 reads YYEKEE (reference sequence). The CDR3 reads CASSSVTSGRYVTQYF. The DNA of the CDR3 is TGTGCCAGCAGCTCGGTTACTAGCGGGAGATACGTTACGCAGTATTTT.

The chain carries TRBV29-1 and TRBJ2-7, with D tentatively TRBD2 (5 bases). The V gene lost 5 bases and the J gene lost 3 bases, with 11 bases spanning the gap. Per the germline V gene, CDR1 is SQVTM and CDR2 is ANQGSEA. The CDR3 spans 12 residues. CDR3 residues: CSVQPGVYEQYF. CDR3 nucleotide sequence: TGCAGCGTTCAACCCGGGGTCTACGAGCAGTACTTC.

This clonotype appeared a few times. The chain employs TRBV4-2 and TRBJ2-7; 8 bases map to TRBD2. CDR1 and CDR2 (germline): LGHNA, YNFKEQ. With V trimmed by 4 bases and J by 1 base, 9 bases remained unmatched. The CDR3 consists of 16 residues. The CDR3 DNA sequence: TGTGCCAGCAGCCCGTCTATAGCGGGACTATCCTACGAGCAGTACTTC. It translates to CASSPSIAGLSYEQYF.

The sample holds one count of this clonotype. Its ends do not fully match the called genes, so a read error is possible. V gene TRBV3-1 combines with J gene TRBJ2-3; 14 nucleotides match TRBD2. The CDR3 runs 18 residues. CDR1 is LGHDT, CDR2 YNNKEL, per germline (reference sequence). For the CDR3, the DNA is TGTGCCTGCAGTTATAGTCGGGGACTAGCGGGGGTCACAGATACGCAGTATTTT. Its translation: CACSYSRGLAGVTDTQYF.

This clonotype was observed a handful of times. The rearrangement uses TRBV28 and TRBJ2-1; TRBD2 matches at 12 bases. V gave up 7 bases and J gave up 0 bases; unmatched junction bases: 4. The germline gives CDR1 MDHEN, CDR2 SYDVKM. There are 16 residues in the CDR3. CDR3 sequence (DNA): TGTGCCAGCAATGCTAGCGGGAGGGGCTCCTACAATGAGCAGTTCTTC. Encoded protein: CASNASGRGSYNEQFF.

The V call is TRBV2, the J call TRBJ1-1; D uncertain. The CDR3 extends over 12 amino acids. V was shortened by 7 bases and J by 7 bases, with 13 bases between the two germline ends. Germline V lookup: CDR1 SNHLY, CDR2 FYNNEI. The DNA of the CDR3 is TGTGCCAGCACCGAGCTTAGTGGTGAAGCTTTCTTT. Translating gives CASTELSGEAFF.

The table lists this clonotype with many counts. The chain combines TRBV5-1 with TRBJ2-3, with D possibly TRBD2 on 5 matching bases. Germline CDR1 and CDR2: SGHRS and YFSETQ. The CDR3 length is 14 residues. V gave up 10 bases and J gave up 4 bases, with 19 bases separating them. In nucleotides, the CDR3 is TGCGCCTCTACCGCGGGCAAGTCGGCAGATACGCAGTATTTT. It specifies CASTAGKSADTQYF.

There are many counts of this clonotype. The J gene is TRBJ1-4, the V gene TRBV5-1; no clear D. V lost 0 bases, J lost 4 bases, and 7 bases lay in between. The CDR3 runs to 14 residues. Germline lookup yields CDR1 SGHRS and CDR2 YFSETQ. This CDR3 is CASSLDSFNEKLFF. The CDR3 coding sequence is TGCGCCAGCAGCTTGGACAGCTTTAATGAAAAACTGTTTTTT.

This clonotype came up many times. The rearrangement links TRBV12-3 or TRBV12-4 to TRBJ2-5; a weak D match, TRBD2 (5 bases). CDR3 size: 14 residues. V shed 2 bases and J shed 2 bases, with 9 bases lying between them. CDR3 nucleotide sequence: TGTGCCAGCAGTTTACAACAGCGGCAAGAGACCCAGTACTTC. Amino acid sequence: CASSLQQRQETQYF.

Notes on this clonotype: The junction does not match germline at one end; this may be a read error. The genes are TRBV2 and TRBJ2-1, with 8 bases that match TRBD2. CDR3 length: 19 amino acids. CDR1 and CDR2 (germline): SNHLY, FYNNEI. CDR3 DNA sequence: TGTGCCTGCAGTTTCCGTGCACTAGCGGCCCATAGCTCCTACAATGAGCAGTTCTTC. This gives the protein CACSFRALAAHSSYNEQFF.

CDR3 loop: CASSGASGTNTGELFF. CDR3 coding DNA: TGTGCCAGCAGCGGGGCAAGTGGAACGAACACCGGGGAGCTGTTTTTT. The chain employs TRBV5-5 and TRBJ2-2, with D perhaps TRBD1 (5 bases). Trimming shortened V by 4 bases and J by 0 bases, and 13 bases separated the two germline ends. Germline V gene lookup returns CDR1 SGHKS and CDR2 YYEKEE (reference sequence). The CDR3 totals 16 residues.

At least ten counts were recorded for this clonotype. The V gene is TRBV5-1, the J gene TRBJ2-2, with D uncertain. The V end lost 0 bases, the J end lost 10 bases, and 4 bases lay between the germline ends. Germline V gives CDR1 SGHRS, CDR2 YFSETQ. This CDR3 is 11 amino acids long. The CDR3 bases are TGCGCCAGCAGCTTGGGCCCGGAGCTGTTTTTT. Translated, it gives CASSLGPELFF. Full variable domain (outside the CDR3, taken from reference TRBV5-1 and TRBJ2-2): KAGVTQTPRYLIKTRGQQVTLSCSPISGHRSVSWYQQTPGQGLQFLFEYFSETQRNKGNFPGRFSGRQFSNSRSEMNVSTLELGDSALYLCASSLGPELFFGEGSRLTVL.

This clonotype was seen a handful of times. J is TRBJ2-2 and V is TRBV12-3 or TRBV12-4; possible D gene TRBD2, 6 bases. V was clipped by 1 base and J by 6 bases, with 15 bases between them. CDR3 length: 16 residues. CDR3 amino acids: CASSLGLGGSAGELFF. CDR3 in DNA: TGTGCCAGCAGTTTAGGTTTGGGGGGAAGCGCCGGGGAGCTGTTTTTT.

This clonotype was observed a handful of times. V is TRBV14 and J is TRBJ2-3; 7 nucleotides line up with TRBD1. V shed 3 bases, J shed 2 bases, and the junction held 8 bases outside the gene matches. The CDR3 has 16 residues. Germline assignment: CDR1 SGHDN and CDR2 FVKESK. The CDR3 DNA reads TGTGCCAGCAGCCAGGATGGGACAGCTAACACAGATACGCAGTATTTT. It encodes CASSQDGTANTDTQYF.

This chain uses TRBV5-4 with TRBJ1-2; D gene unclear. This CDR3 has 15 amino acids. Trimming removed 4 bases from V and 8 bases from J, with 21 bases in between. The germline gives CDR1 SGHNT, CDR2 YYREEE (reference sequence). The CDR3 DNA reads as TGTGCCAGCAGCCAGCTGTCACCTTCCTTAGGCGGCTACACCTTC. Translated, it gives CASSQLSPSLGGYTF.

This clonotype has at least ten counts. The V and J genes are TRBV5-1 and TRBJ2-3, with no clear D. The CDR3 totals 14 residues. Germline CDR1 is SGHRS and CDR2 is YFSETQ. Trimming cost V 2 bases and J 2 bases, with 9 bases left between them. The CDR3 here is CASSFDQVTDTQYF. The CDR3 region has the DNA TGCGCCAGCAGCTTTGACCAGGTCACAGATACGCAGTATTTT. Drawing the rest from reference TRBV5-1 and TRBJ2-3, the complete variable domain is KAGVTQTPRYLIKTRGQQVTLSCSPISGHRSVSWYQQTPGQGLQFLFEYFSETQRNKGNFPGRFSGRQFSNSRSEMNVSTLELGDSALYLCASSFDQVTDTQYFGPGTRLTVL.

The chain combines TRBV4-1 with TRBJ1-5; no reliable D call. Germline assignment: CDR1 MGHRA and CDR2 YSYEKL. The CDR3 runs 16 residues. Trimming shortened V by 1 base and J by 3 bases, and 13 bases separated the two germline ends. CDR3 in amino acids: CASSQVAEGVNQPQHF. Written as DNA, the CDR3 is TGCGCCAGCAGCCAAGTGGCTGAGGGCGTCAATCAGCCCCAGCATTTT.

This chain connects TRBV10-2 to TRBJ2-7; no definite D call. The V and J ends lost 0 bases and 2 bases respectively, with 14 bases between them. This CDR3 has 16 amino acids. The germline CDR1 and CDR2 sequences are WSHSY and SAAADI. CDR3 DNA sequence: TGCGCCAGCAGTGAGTCCCCATACGTTACCCCCTACGAGCAGTACTTC. Translated, it gives CASSESPYVTPYEQYF.

This clonotype has just a few counts. The V and J genes are TRBV28 and TRBJ2-1; 7 nucleotides match TRBD1. The trim removed 6 bases at V and 5 bases at J, leaving 13 bases unmatched. The CDR3 extends over 16 amino acids. Germline CDR1 is MDHEN and CDR2 is SYDVKM. The CDR3 loop is CASSVWDSATHNEQFF. The CDR3 nucleotides read TGTGCCAGCAGCGTCTGGGACAGTGCTACTCACAATGAGCAGTTCTTC.

This clonotype was seen ten or more times. The V and J genes are TRBV6-2 or TRBV6-3 and TRBJ2-7, with a tentative D call TRBD2 (5 bases). This CDR3 has 13 amino acids. Germline V lookup: CDR1 MNHEY, CDR2 SVGEGT. Trimming cost V 4 bases and J 6 bases, with 13 bases left between them. The CDR3 sequence is CASSFRDTGEQYF. Here the CDR3 DNA reads TGTGCCAGCAGTTTCCGGGATACGGGCGAGCAGTACTTC.

Many counts were recorded for this clonotype. The chain links TRBV28 to TRBJ2-7, with TRBD1 matching over 8 bases. CDR1 and CDR2 (germline): MDHEN, SYDVKM. The CDR3 contains 14 residues. V lost 6 bases and J lost 1; bases outside the gene matches: 5. The CDR3 nucleotides read TGTGCCAGCAGATGGGGACAGGCGTCCTACGAGCAGTACTTC. The encoded protein is CASRWGQASYEQYF.